This T cell receptor beta chain was obtained from a study of shared clonotypes between healthy human individuals. Selected positively for CCR7 and CD45RO-negative, naive CD8 cells excluded terminally differentiated effector memory CD45RA+ cells. Some clones are missing from TCRdb's copy, which holds only in-frame ones; the method was immunoSEQ multiplex PCR. The sample carries roughly 2 million clones, roughly 95% recorded once. The CDR3 extends over 14 amino acids. After removal of 6 bases from V and 4 bases from J, the junction contained 8 bases not matched to a gene. Per germline, CDR1 MNHEY and CDR2 SMNVEV (reference sequence).

This clonotype was sampled from a man younger than 30 in good health. Sequencing was performed on naive CD8+ T cells sorted from blood. The rearrangement joins TRBV27 to TRBJ1-2, with 7 positions matching TRBD1. The CDR3 region is CASSQKGAGYGYTF. The DNA for the CDR3 is TGTGCCAGCAGCCAAAAGGGGGCGGGCTATGGCTACACCTTC.